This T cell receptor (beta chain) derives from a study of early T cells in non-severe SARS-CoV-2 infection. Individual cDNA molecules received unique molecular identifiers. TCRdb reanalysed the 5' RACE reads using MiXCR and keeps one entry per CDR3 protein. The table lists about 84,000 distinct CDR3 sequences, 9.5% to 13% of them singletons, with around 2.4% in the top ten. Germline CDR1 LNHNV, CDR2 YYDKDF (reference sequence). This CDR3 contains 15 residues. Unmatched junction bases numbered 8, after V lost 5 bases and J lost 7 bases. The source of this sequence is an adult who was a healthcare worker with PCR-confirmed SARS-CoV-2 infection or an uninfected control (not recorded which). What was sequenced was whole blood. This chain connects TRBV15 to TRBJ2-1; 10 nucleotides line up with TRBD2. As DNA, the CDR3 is TGTGCCACCAGCTTGGGACTAGCGAGACAAAATGAGCAGTTCTTC. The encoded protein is CATSLGLARQNEQFF.